This entry describes one T cell receptor beta chain. These data come from a study of blood T cell repertoires in COVID-19. Whole-study context: The United States, Italy and Spain supplied acute and convalescent COVID-19 samples. The analysed material was cDNA or gDNA that came from T cells, B-cell-depleted T cells, or PBMCs.

Donors were grouped by their self-reported clinical history. In the original processing: Reference gene primer amplification in the assay estimated nucleated cell counts. This table comes from immunoSEQ multiplex PCR, and its TCRdb copy is limited to in-frame clones, with some not included. V and J calls and clone size are given by that table; D and trimming were obtained from the DNA. The data show about 330,000 clones, with around nine tenths seen just once and approximately 5% held by the top ten. With 7 bases removed from V and 3 bases from J, the gap between germline ends came to 13 bases. Germline assignment: CDR1 SGHNT and CDR2 YYREEE (reference sequence). The CDR3 totals 13 residues.

The sample comprised PBMCs or T cells enriched from blood (not recorded which). The chain combines TRBV5-4 with TRBJ1-1; D is uncertain. This TCR came from a woman in her twenties or thirties who had recovered from COVID-19. CDR3 nucleotides: TGTGCCAGCCTATCCCAACGTGACACTGAAGCTTTCTTT. Protein sequence: CASLSQRDTEAFF.